This T cell receptor beta chain stems from a study of T cells in women clearing cervical HPV infection. Overall study: For cases, blood was sampled a median about 150 days after lesion detection, interquartile range roughly 90 to 230 days.

Sequencing used immunoSEQ multiplex PCR; TCRdb keeps in-frame clones, though not all of them. The listing records under 35,000 clones. Concerning this clone: The antigen remains undetermined. The CDR3 goes on 3 residues after the read ends, and that part is filled in from the germline J gene.

Broader study findings: Cases and controls were distinguished at AUC around 0.8 by richness and V genes.

This CDR3 contains 17 residues. CDR1 is LGHDT and CDR2 is YNNKEL in the germline V gene (reference sequence). V lost 2 bases to trimming and J lost 6 bases; unmatched junction nucleotides: 13. All donors had a single incident cervical HPV16 infection, not prevalent. This chain connects TRBV3-1 (or the pseudogene TRBV3-2) to TRBJ2-1; TRBD2 aligns across 7 bases. Source material: blood buffy coat. The sequence came from a woman between 18 and 75 years old with a cervical HPV16 infection that either progressed to CIN3+ or cleared (not recorded which). The part of the CDR3 DNA that was read is TGTGCCAGCAGCCAATACTCTCGCGGACTAGTCGGCAATGAG. This translates into CASSQYSRGLVGNE. The complete CDR3 sequence is CASSQYSRGLVGNEQFF.